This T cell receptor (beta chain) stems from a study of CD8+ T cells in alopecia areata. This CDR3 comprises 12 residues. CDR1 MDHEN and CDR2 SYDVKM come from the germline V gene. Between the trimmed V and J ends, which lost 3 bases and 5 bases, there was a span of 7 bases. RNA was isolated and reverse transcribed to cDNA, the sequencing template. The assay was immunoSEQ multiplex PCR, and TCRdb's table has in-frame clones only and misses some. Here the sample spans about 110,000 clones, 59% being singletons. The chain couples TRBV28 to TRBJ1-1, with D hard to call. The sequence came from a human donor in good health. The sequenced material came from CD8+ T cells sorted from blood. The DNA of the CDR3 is TGTGCCAGCAGTTTTTCGAGGACTGAAGCTTTCTTT. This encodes CASSFSRTEAFF.